This T cell receptor beta chain was identified during a study of monozygotic twins with inflammatory bowel disease. With regard to this clonotype: What it recognizes is unknown.

PCR of TCRalpha and TCRbeta cDNA was nested, with two rounds of about 16 and 10 cycles. TCRdb derives one entry per CDR3 protein from the 5' RACE reads, leaving out DNA. The sample holds about 420,000 distinct CDR3 sequences. The study's findings and limits: Healthy co-twins had higher TCRbeta inverse Simpson diversity than their IBD twins.

Looked up from germline, CDR1 is MDHEN and CDR2 is SYDVKM. The CDR3 consists of 16 residues. Isolation of total RNA was performed on whole blood, with no prior T cell sorting. Sequenced material: blood. This TCR came from a human donor with ulcerative colitis or Crohn's disease, or a healthy co-twin of an affected twin (not recorded which). The chain links TRBV28 to TRBJ2-6; TCRdb returns TRBD2, unconfirmable since there is no DNA. The CDR3 spells CASSLAGLSGANVLTF.